This TCR beta chain was retrieved from a study of response to subunit inactivated influenza vaccine (dated by TCRdb to the late 2010s). About the full investigation: Deep quantitative T cell receptor repertoire profiling was used in the study to track responses to a trivalent subunit inactivated influenza vaccine.

This clonotype appeared many times. Its antigen is still unknown. Per-base qualities were not stored, and no clone one base away is much larger. Summary of the overall study and its limitations: The authors proposed that each seasonal influenza vaccination may bring in only a limited number of new T cells.

Libraries were prepared through RT-PCR. TCRdb records Illumina HiSeq 2500 as the sequencer. TCRdb trimmed the raw reads at Q25, called clones with MiXCR and kept productive beta chains. Rows merge per CDR3 protein into single entries with the most common DNA and genes. The sample has around 520,000 distinct CDR3 sequences on record, 25% of them singletons. The top ten constitute approximately 2% of the sample. Including the terminal cysteine and phenylalanine, the CDR3 comprises 14 residues. Only the CDR3 region is kept as DNA, spanning 42 bases read in frame from base 1. V is pared back by 6 bases and J by 2 bases, with 13 bases lying between the germline termini.

The TCR was taken from a man aged 45 to 65 who received an inactivated influenza vaccine. Donor details come from another sample of the same person, matched by shared clones. In this chain, TRBV12-3 or TRBV12-4 is recombined with TRBJ1-2, with no reliable assignment of the D segment. Sequencing was performed on CD4+ T cells sorted from PBMCs, taken 4 to 6 days after vaccination. The encoded CDR3 is CASSHRRENYGYTF. The bases are TGTGCCAGCAGCCACCGACGGGAAAACTATGGCTACACCTTC.